This T cell receptor beta chain was recorded in a study of T-cell memory formation after mild COVID-19. At the level of the study: Each donor largely had its own TCR clusters.

Regarding this clonotype: Its target is not known.

TCRdb redid the calling of the 5' RACE reads with MiXCR, one entry per CDR3 protein. The table shows roughly 170,000 distinct CDR3 sequences, with under 20% occurring only once. The study, taken as a whole, reports: CM and EM subsets held most contracting CD4+ clones; EMRA held CD8+ ones.

V gave up 2 bases and J gave up 3 bases, with 5 bases separating them. The CDR3 is 12 residues long. Per the germline V gene, CDR1 is MDHEN and CDR2 is SYDVKM. The specimen was PBMCs or a T cell subset sorted from them (not recorded which). V and J are TRBV28 and TRBJ2-7; D remains ambiguous. The TCR sequence derives from a man younger than 35 who had mild COVID-19 (a few samples of this study predate the infection). Cell type and time point are not known. This chain's CDR3 is CASSLHGYEQYV. The CDR3 DNA is TGTGCCAGCAGTTTACACGGCTACGAGCAGTACGTC.